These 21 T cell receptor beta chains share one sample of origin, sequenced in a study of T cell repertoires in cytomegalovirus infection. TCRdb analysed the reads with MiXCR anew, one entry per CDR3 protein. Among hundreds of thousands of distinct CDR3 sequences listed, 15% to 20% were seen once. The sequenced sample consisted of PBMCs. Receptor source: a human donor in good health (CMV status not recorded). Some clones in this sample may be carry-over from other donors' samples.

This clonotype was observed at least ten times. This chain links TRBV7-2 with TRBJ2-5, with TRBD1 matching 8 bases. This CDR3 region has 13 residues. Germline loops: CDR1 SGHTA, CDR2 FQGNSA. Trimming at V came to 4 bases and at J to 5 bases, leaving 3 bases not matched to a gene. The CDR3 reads CASSSGGAETQYF. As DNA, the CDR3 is TGTGCCAGCAGCTCAGGGGGCGCGGAGACCCAGTACTTC. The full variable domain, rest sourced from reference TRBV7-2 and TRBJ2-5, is GAGVSQSPSNKVTEKGKDVELRCDPISGHTALYWYRQSLGQGLEFLIYFQGNSAPDKSGLPSDRFSAERTGGSVSTLTIQRTQQEDSAVYLCASSSGGAETQYFGPGTRLLVL.

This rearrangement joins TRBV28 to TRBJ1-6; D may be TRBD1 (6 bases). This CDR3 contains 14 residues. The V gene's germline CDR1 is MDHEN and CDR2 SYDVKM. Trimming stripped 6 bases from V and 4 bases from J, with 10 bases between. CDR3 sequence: CASRQGGYNSPLHF. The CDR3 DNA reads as TGTGCCAGCAGGCAAGGGGGTTATAATTCACCCCTCCACTTT.

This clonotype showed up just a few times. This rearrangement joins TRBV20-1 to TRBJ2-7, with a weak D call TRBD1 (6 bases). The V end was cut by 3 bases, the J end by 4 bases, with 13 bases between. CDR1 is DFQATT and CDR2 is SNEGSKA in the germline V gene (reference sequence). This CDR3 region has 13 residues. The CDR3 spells CSASTRDTYEQYF. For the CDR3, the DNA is TGCAGTGCTAGCACCCGGGACACGTACGAGCAGTACTTC.

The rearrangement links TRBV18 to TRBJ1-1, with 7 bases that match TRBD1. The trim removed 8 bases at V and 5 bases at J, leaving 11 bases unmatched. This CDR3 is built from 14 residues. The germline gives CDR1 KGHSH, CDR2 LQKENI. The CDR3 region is CASTLQQGKTEAFF. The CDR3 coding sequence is TGTGCCAGCACGCTCCAACAGGGGAAGACTGAAGCTTTCTTT.

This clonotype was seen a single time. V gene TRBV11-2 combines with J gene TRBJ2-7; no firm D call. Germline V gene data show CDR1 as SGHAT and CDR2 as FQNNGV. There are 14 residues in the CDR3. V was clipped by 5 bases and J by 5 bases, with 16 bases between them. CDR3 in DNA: TGTGCCAGCAGCCCAGGCTTTAACCCCCACGAGCAGTACTTC. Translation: CASSPGFNPHEQYF.

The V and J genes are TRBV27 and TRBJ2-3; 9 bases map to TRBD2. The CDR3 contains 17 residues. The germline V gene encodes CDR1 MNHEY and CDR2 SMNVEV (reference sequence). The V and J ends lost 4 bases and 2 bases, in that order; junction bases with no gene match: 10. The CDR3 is CASSWLAGSSYTDTQYF. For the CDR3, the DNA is TGTGCCAGCAGTTGGCTAGCGGGGTCCTCCTACACAGATACGCAGTATTTT.

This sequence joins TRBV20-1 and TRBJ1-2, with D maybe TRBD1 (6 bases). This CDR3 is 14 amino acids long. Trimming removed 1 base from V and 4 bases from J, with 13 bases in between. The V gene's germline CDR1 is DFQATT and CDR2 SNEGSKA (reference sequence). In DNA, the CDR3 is TGCAGTGCTAGAGTCCCGGACAGAAGCTATGGCTACACCTTC. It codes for CSARVPDRSYGYTF.

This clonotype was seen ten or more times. CDR3 sequence (DNA): TGTGCCAGCAGCTCCAGAACAGGGGGCAGGGGATCACCCCTCCACTTT. Protein: CASSSRTGGRGSPLHF. The J gene is TRBJ1-6, the V gene TRBV7-8; TRBD1 agrees at 9 bases. Trimming took 4 bases from V and 10 from J; bases not matched to a gene: 11. Germline-derived CDR1 and CDR2 are SGHVS and FQNEAQ. This CDR3 is built from 16 residues.

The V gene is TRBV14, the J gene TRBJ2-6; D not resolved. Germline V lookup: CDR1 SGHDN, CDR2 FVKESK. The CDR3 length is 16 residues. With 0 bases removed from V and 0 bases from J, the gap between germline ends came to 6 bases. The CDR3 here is CASSQDYSSGANVLTF. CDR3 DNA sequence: TGTGCCAGCAGCCAAGATTACAGCTCTGGGGCCAACGTCCTGACTTTC.

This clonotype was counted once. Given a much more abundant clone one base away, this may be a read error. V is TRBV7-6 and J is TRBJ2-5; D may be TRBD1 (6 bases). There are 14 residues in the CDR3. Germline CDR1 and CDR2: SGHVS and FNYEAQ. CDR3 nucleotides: TGTGCCAGCAGCCTCCGGACAGACCAAGAGACCCAGCACTTC. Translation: CASSLRTDQETQHF. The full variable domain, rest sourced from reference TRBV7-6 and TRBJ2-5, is GAGVSQSPRYKVTKRGQDVALRCDPISGHVSLYWYRQALGQGPEFLTYFNYEAQQDKSGLPNDRFSAERPEGSISTLTIQRTEQRDSAMYRCASSLRTDQETQHFGPGTRLLVL.

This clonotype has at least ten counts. CDR3 in amino acids: CASRPDFSQPQHF. The CDR3 DNA follows: TGTGCCAGCAGACCCGACTTTAGCCAGCCCCAGCATTTT. The V gene is TRBV6-1, the J gene TRBJ1-5; D call uncertain. CDR1 is MNHNS, CDR2 SASEGT, per germline. V lost 6 bases, J lost 7 bases, and 13 bases lay in between. The CDR3 loop spans 13 amino acids.

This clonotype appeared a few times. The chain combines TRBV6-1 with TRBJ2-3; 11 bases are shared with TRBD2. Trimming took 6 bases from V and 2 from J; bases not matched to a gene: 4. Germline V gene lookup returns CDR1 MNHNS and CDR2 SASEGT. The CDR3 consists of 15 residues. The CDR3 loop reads CASRRLAGNTDTQYF. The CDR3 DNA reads TGTGCCAGCAGGCGACTAGCGGGGAACACAGATACGCAGTATTTT.

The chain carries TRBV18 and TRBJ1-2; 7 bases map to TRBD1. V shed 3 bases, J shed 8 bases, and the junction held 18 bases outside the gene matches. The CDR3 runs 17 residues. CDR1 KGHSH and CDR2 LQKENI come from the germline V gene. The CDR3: CASSPFERQGSSHGYTF. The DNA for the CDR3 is TGTGCCAGCTCACCCTTCGAAAGACAGGGATCGTCTCACGGCTACACCTTC.

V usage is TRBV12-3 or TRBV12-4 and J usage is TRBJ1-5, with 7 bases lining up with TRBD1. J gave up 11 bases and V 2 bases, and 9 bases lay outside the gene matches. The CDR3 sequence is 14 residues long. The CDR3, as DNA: TGTGCCAGCAGTTTATTAGCAGACAGGGAGGCCCAGCATTTT. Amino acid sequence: CASSLLADREAQHF.

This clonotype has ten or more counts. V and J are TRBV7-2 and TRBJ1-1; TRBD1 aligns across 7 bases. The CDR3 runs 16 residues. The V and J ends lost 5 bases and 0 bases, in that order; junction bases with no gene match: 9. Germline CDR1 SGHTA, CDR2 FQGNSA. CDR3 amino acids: CASSPDRRYMNTEAFF. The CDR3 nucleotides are TGTGCCAGCAGCCCGGACAGGAGATATATGAACACTGAAGCTTTCTTT. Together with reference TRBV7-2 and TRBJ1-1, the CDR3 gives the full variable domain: GAGVSQSPSNKVTEKGKDVELRCDPISGHTALYWYRQSLGQGLEFLIYFQGNSAPDKSGLPSDRFSAERTGGSVSTLTIQRTQQEDSAVYLCASSPDRRYMNTEAFFGQGTRLTVV.

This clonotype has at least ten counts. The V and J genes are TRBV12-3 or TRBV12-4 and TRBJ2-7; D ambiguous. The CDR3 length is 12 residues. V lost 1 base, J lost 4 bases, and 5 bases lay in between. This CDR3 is CASSLEKYEQYF. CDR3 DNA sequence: TGTGCCAGCAGTTTAGAGAAGTACGAGCAGTACTTC.

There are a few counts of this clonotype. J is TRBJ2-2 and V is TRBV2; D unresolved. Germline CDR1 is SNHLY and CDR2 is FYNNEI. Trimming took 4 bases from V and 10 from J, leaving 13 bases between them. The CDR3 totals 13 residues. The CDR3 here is CASSVVERVELFF. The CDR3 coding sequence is TGTGCCAGCAGTGTGGTAGAAAGGGTGGAGCTGTTTTTT.

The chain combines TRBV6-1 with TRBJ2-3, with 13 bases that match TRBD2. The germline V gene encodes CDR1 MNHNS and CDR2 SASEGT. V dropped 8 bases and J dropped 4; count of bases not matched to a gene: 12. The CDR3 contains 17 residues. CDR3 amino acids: CASGGLAGVRSSDTQYF. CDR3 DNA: TGTGCCAGCGGTGGACTAGCGGGGGTGAGGTCCTCAGATACGCAGTATTTT.

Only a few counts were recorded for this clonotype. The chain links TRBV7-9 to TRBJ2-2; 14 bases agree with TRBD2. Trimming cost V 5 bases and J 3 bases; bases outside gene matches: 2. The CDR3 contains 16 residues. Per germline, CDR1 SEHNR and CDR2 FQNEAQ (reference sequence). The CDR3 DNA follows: TGTGCCAGCAGCCCGGGACTAGCGGGGGACACCGGGGAGCTGTTTTTT. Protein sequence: CASSPGLAGDTGELFF.

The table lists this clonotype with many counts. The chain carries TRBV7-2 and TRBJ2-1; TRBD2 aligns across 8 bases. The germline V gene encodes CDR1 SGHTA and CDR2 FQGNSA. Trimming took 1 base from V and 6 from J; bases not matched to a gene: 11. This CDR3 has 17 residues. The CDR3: CASSLGHNMAGGNEQFF. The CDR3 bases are TGTGCCAGCAGCTTAGGCCATAACATGGCGGGGGGCAATGAGCAGTTCTTC.

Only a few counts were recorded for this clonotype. In nucleotides, the CDR3 is TGTGCCACCAGCAGCGGGGTGGGTTACACTGAAGCTTTCTTT. Its protein product is CATSSGVGYTEAFF. The rearrangement links TRBV15 to TRBJ1-1, with no clear D. This CDR3 contains 14 residues. Trimming took 3 bases from V and 3 from J, leaving 11 bases between them. In germline, CDR1 is LNHNV, CDR2 YYDKDF (reference sequence). Full variable domain (outside the CDR3, taken from reference TRBV15 and TRBJ1-1): DAMVIQNPRYQVTQFGKPVTLSCSQTLNHNVMYWYQQKSSQAPKLLFHYYDKDFNNEADTPDNFQSRRPNTSFCFLDIRSPGLGDTAMYLCATSSGVGYTEAFFGQGTRLTVV.